The sample holds one count of the clone carrying this T cell receptor beta chain. The antigen remains undetermined. This record belongs to a study of a mutant IDH1 vaccine in newly diagnosed glioma. General study results and limits: Vaccination induced immune responses in around 93% of patients. Whatever changes occurred in top peripheral T cell clonotypes seemed unrelated to pseudoprogression.

Libraries were prepared by immunoSEQ multiplex PCR; TCRdb keeps only in-frame clonotypes and omits some of them. The sample shows roughly 64,000 clones, under 85% of them seen only once. Trimming took 0 bases from V and 4 from J, leaving 10 bases between them. The CDR3 spans 15 residues. The germline V gene encodes CDR1 SGHRS and CDR2 YFSETQ. Time point defined: week 35, safety follow-up. A 20-mer mutant IDH1 peptide at 300 ug was injected subcutaneously with topical imiquimod. Vaccination of patients was performed eight times, in weeks 1, 3, 5, 7, 11, 15, 19 and 23. The specimen was PBMCs, collected from a glioma patient whose treatment included an IDH1 peptide vaccine. V is TRBV5-1 and J is TRBJ1-4; perhaps TRBD1 as D (6 bases). The receptor was derived from a man between 50 and 59 years old with glioma. CDR3 region: CASSLEGGDNEKLFF. The DNA of the CDR3 is TGCGCCAGCAGCTTGGAAGGGGGGGATAATGAAAAACTGTTTTTT.